This is a list of T cell receptor beta chains from one sample in a study of T cell repertoires in ileal Crohn's disease. TCRdb's copy holds only in-frame clones and misses some; the assay was immunoSEQ multiplex PCR. In the table there are a few thousand clones, more than 75% of which are singletons. Sequencing used ileal tissue. All receptors come from an adult with Crohn's disease. Each CDR3 is given with its conserved first and last residue. The D gene is left open where the match is weak. Clone size is not always given. Where it is, it says once, few, many or a class for expanded clones.

d_call | clone_size | j_call | v_call | cdr3_length | cdr3_nt | cdr3_aa
. | once | TRBJ1-3 | TRBV7-9 | 16 | TGTGCCAGCAGCTTAGGACAGCCTAGCTCTGGAAACACCATATATTTT | CASSLGQPSSGNTIYF
TRBD2 | . | TRBJ2-1 | TRBV7-6 | 16 | TGTGCCAGCAGCCCCTCTAGCGGGGGGTCTTACAATGAGCAGTTCTTC | CASSPSSGGSYNEQFF
TRBD1 | . | TRBJ2-7 | TRBV2 | 14 | TGTGCCAGCACCCGGGGCAGGGGGAGCTACGAGCAGTACTTC | CASTRGRGSYEQYF
. | . | TRBJ1-1 | TRBV2 | 12 | TGTGCCAGCAGGGGGCTGGGCACTGAAGCTTTCTTT | CASRGLGTEAFF
. | . | TRBJ2-1 | TRBV10-3 | 15 | TGTGCCATCAGTGAACCGACAGGAACCTACAATGAGCAGTTCTTC | CAISEPTGTYNEQFF
TRBD1 | once | TRBJ2-2 | TRBV2 | 14 | TGTGCCAGCAGTCGGACAGGGGACACCGGGGAGCTGTTTTTT | CASSRTGDTGELFF
. | . | TRBJ2-7 | TRBV30 | 13 | TGTGCCTGGACAACAGGGTTCTCCTACGAGCAGTACTTC | CAWTTGFSYEQYF
. | once | TRBJ2-7 | TRBV7-8 | 15 | TGTGCCAGCAGCTTATCTGGGGGGAGCTCCTACGAGCAGTACTTC | CASSLSGGSSYEQYF
TRBD1 | once | TRBJ2-3 | TRBV5-1 | 16 | TGCGCCAGCAGCTTTTATGGGACAGGGGGCACAGATACGCAGTATTTT | CASSFYGTGGTDTQYF
. | . | TRBJ1-2 | TRBV6-5 | 15 | TGTGCCAGCAGTCCCCGCCCGGAGGGTTCCTATGGCTACACCTTC | CASSPRPEGSYGYTF
. | . | TRBJ2-1 | TRBV7-9 | 16 | TGTGCCAGCAGCCGGGGGGCCATTGATCTGGGCAATGAGCAGTTCTTC | CASSRGAIDLGNEQFF
. | . | TRBJ2-3 | TRBV10-3 | 15 | TGTGCCATCAGTGCAGGCGGGGCTAGCACAGATACGCAGTATTTT | CAISAGGASTDTQYF
. | . | TRBJ1-1 | TRBV11-2 | 14 | TGTGCCAGCAGCTTAACCCCACGGGGCACTGAAGCTTTCTTT | CASSLTPRGTEAFF
. | . | TRBJ1-2 | TRBV6-1 | 12 | TGTGCCAGCAGACAGGCGATATATGGCTACACCTTC | CASRQAIYGYTF
TRBD2 | once | TRBJ2-1 | TRBV15 | 18 | TGTGCCACCAGCAGAGATCCCCTCGCTAGCGGGATGAACAATGAGCAGTTCTTC | CATSRDPLASGMNNEQFF
. | . | TRBJ2-5 | TRBV11-2 | 13 | TGTGCCAGCAGCTTTGGCAGTCAAGAGACCCAGTACTTC | CASSFGSQETQYF
TRBD1 | . | TRBJ1-3 | TRBV7-9 | 16 | TGTGCCAGCAGCTTAGCGTACCCAGGGGGCGGAAACACCATATATTTT | CASSLAYPGGGNTIYF
. | few | TRBJ1-5 | TRBV7-2 | 15 | TGTGCCAGCAGCTTGGGAGGGAATTCGTATCAGCCCCAGCATTTT | CASSLGGNSYQPQHF
TRBD1 | . | TRBJ2-1 | TRBV6-6 | 14 | TGTGCCAGCAGTTGGGACAGGGGGCGGACTGAGCAGTTCTTC | CASSWDRGRTEQFF
. | . | TRBJ2-7 | TRBV28 | 13 | TGTGCCAGCAGTTTCGCAGGGCAGTGGAGTACTTACTTC | CASSFAGQWSTYF
TRBD1 | . | TRBJ1-1 | TRBV6-1 | 14 | TGTGCCAGCAGTCCCCGACAGGGCAACACTGAAGCTTTCTTT | CASSPRQGNTEAFF
TRBD2 | . | TRBJ2-7 | TRBV11-2 | 14 | TGTGCCAGCAGCTTAGGGGGGGGAGGCTACGAGCAGTACTTC | CASSLGGGGYEQYF
TRBD1 | once | TRBJ2-7 | TRBV11-2 | 14 | TGTGCCAGCAGTCCGGGACAGGGGCCGTACGAGCAGTACTTC | CASSPGQGPYEQYF
TRBD1 | . | TRBJ1-5 | TRBV5-1 | 16 | TGCGCCAGCAGCGAGGGTTTAGGGTCCCAGGGGGAGCCCCAGCATTTT | CASSEGLGSQGEPQHF
TRBD2 | . | TRBJ2-7 | TRBV29-1 | 13 | TGCAGCGTTGAGGGGACTAGCAGGTACGAGCAGTACTTC | CSVEGTSRYEQYF
TRBD1 | . | TRBJ1-1 | TRBV5-1 | 15 | TGCGCCAGCAGCTATTCCACAGGGGGCCTAGCTGAAGCTTTCTTT | CASSYSTGGLAEAFF
TRBD1 | . | TRBJ2-2 | TRBV2 | 12 | TGTGCCAGCAAACAGGGGGCTAGGGAGCTGTTTTTT | CASKQGARELFF
. | . | TRBJ1-2 | TRBV30 | 11 | TGTGCCTGGGTGATGGAGGGGGGCTACACCTTC | CAWVMEGGYTF
. | large | TRBJ2-1 | TRBV11-1 | 12 | TGTGCCAGCAGCTTAGGCGCGAGTGAGCAGTTCTTC | CASSLGASEQFF
. | . | TRBJ2-1 | TRBV7-9 | 13 | TGTGCCAGCAGCTTGGACAGCTACAATGAGCAGTTCTTC | CASSLDSYNEQFF
. | . | TRBJ1-2 | TRBV7-6 | 15 | TGTGCCAGCAGCCCGAGACAGGTGACGGGACATGGCTACACCTTC | CASSPRQVTGHGYTF
. | few | TRBJ2-7 | TRBV5-7 | 15 | TGTGCCAGCAGCTTGGCCGGGCAGGACTACTACGAGCAGTACTTC | CASSLAGQDYYEQYF
TRBD2 | . | TRBJ2-4 | TRBV2 | 16 | TGTGCCAGCAGTGAGAGCGGGAGGGCCGGGGGAAACATTCAGTACTTC | CASSESGRAGGNIQYF
TRBD2 | once | TRBJ2-4 | TRBV2 | 15 | TGTGCCAGCACCGACCAGCGGGGGGCCGGAAACATTCAGTACTTC | CASTDQRGAGNIQYF
. | few | TRBJ1-5 | TRBV27 | 13 | TGTGCCAGCAGAAGAGACAGTTATCAGCCCCAGCATTTT | CASRRDSYQPQHF
. | . | TRBJ1-1 | TRBV29-1 | 12 | TGCACGGGGGGCGGAATGAACACTGAAGCTTTCTTT | CTGGGMNTEAFF
. | . | TRBJ2-1 | TRBV29-1 | 14 | TGCAGCGTTGATAGGTCAGGGTCCCACAATGAGCAGTTCTTC | CSVDRSGSHNEQFF